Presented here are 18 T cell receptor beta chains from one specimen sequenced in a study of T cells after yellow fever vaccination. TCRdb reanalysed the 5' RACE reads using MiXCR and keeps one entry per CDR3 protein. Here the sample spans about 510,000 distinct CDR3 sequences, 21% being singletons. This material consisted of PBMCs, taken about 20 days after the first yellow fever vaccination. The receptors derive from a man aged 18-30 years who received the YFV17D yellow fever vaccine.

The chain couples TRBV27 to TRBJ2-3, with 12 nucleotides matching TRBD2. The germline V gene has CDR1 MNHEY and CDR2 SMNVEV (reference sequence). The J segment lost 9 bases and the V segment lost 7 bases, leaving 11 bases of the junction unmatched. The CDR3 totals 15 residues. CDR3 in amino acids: CASTLAGGPFGTQYF. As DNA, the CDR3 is TGTGCCAGCACCCTAGCGGGGGGGCCTTTCGGAACGCAGTATTTT.

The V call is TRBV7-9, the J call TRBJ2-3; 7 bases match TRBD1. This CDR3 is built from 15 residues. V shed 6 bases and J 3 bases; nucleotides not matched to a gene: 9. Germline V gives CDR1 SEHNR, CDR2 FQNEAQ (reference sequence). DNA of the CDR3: TGTGCCAGCAGGAGACAGGGTTCATCGACAGATACGCAGTATTTT. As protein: CASRRQGSSTDTQYF.

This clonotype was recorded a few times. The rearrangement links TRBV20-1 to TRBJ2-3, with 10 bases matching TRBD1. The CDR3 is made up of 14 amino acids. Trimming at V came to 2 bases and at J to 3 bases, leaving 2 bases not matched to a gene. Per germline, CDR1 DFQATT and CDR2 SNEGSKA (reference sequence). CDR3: CSARRDRGTDTQYF. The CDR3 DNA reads TGCAGTGCTAGACGGGACAGGGGAACAGATACGCAGTATTTT.

The CDR3 DNA follows: TGTGCCAGCAGTTTAGGTGGGGGGGCCGTGGATACGCAGTATTTT. Translated: CASSLGGGAVDTQYF. The gene calls are TRBV12-3 or TRBV12-4 and TRBJ2-3, with D possibly being TRBD2 (7 bases). The CDR3 runs 15 residues. The V end was cut by 1 base, the J end by 6 bases, with 14 bases between.

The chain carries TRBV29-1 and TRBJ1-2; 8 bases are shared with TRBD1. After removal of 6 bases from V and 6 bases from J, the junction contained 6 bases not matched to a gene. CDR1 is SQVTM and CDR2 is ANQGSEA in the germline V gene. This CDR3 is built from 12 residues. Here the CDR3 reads CSVPQGANGYTF. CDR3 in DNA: TGCAGCGTCCCCCAGGGGGCGAATGGCTACACCTTC.

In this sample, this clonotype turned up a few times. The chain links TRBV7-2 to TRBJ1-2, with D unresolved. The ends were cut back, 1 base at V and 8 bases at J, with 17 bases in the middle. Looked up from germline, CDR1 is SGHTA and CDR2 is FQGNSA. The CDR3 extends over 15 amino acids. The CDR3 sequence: CASSLVGALEIGYTF. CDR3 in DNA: TGTGCCAGCAGCTTAGTGGGCGCCCTCGAGATCGGCTACACCTTC.

CDR3 loop: CASSSGTMNTGELFF. The DNA for the CDR3 is TGTGCCAGCAGTTCCGGGACTATGAACACCGGGGAGCTGTTTTTT. The rearrangement links TRBV5-4 to TRBJ2-2, with 7 nucleotides matching TRBD2. Germline assignment: CDR1 SGHNT and CDR2 YYREEE (reference sequence). V lost 5 bases and J lost 1; bases outside the gene matches: 5. This CDR3 is 15 amino acids long.

CDR3 bases: TGTGCCAGCAGCTCTCAGGGGACCCTTAATTCACCCCTCCACTTT. Protein sequence: CASSSQGTLNSPLHF. The V gene is TRBV7-2, the J gene TRBJ1-6, with D tentatively TRBD1 (6 bases). This CDR3 is 15 amino acids long. Per germline, CDR1 SGHTA and CDR2 FQGNSA. V was trimmed by 4 bases and J by 6 bases, leaving 13 bases between them. Variable domain in full (rest from reference TRBV7-2 and TRBJ1-6): GAGVSQSPSNKVTEKGKDVELRCDPISGHTALYWYRQSLGQGLEFLIYFQGNSAPDKSGLPSDRFSAERTGGSVSTLTIQRTQQEDSAVYLCASSSQGTLNSPLHFGNGTRLTVT.

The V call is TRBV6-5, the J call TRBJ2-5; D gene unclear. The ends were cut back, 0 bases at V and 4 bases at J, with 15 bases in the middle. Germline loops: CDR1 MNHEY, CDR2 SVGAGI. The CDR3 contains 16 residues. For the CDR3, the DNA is TGTGCCAGCAGTTACTCGAGTCTGGGTATAGGAGAGACCCAGTACTTC. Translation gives CASSYSSLGIGETQYF.

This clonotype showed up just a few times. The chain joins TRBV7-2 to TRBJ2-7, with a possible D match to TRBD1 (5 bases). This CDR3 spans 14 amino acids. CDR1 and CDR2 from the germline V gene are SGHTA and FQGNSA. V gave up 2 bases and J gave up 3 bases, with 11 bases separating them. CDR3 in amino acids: CASSLTTALYEQYV. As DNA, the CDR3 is TGTGCCAGCAGCTTAACGACAGCCCTCTACGAGCAGTACGTC.

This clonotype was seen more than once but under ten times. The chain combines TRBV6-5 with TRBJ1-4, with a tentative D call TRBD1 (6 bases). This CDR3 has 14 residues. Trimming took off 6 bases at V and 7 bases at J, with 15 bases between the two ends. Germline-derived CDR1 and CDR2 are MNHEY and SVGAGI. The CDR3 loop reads CASRGRQGFEKLFF. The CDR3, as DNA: TGTGCCAGCAGGGGAAGGCAGGGGTTTGAAAAACTGTTTTTT.

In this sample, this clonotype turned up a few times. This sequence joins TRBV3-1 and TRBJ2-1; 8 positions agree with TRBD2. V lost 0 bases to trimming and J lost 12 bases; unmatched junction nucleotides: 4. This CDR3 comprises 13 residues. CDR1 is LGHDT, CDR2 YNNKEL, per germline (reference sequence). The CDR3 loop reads CASSQDSAGGQFF. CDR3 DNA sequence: TGTGCCAGCAGCCAAGATTCGGCGGGGGGGCAGTTCTTC.

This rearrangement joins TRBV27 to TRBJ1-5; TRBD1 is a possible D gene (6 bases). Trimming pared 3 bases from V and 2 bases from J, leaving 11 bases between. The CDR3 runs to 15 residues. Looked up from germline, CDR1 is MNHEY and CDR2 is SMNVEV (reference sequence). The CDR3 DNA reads TGTGCCAGCAGTTTCCTGGGACAAGGCAATCAGCCCCAGCATTTT. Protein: CASSFLGQGNQPQHF.

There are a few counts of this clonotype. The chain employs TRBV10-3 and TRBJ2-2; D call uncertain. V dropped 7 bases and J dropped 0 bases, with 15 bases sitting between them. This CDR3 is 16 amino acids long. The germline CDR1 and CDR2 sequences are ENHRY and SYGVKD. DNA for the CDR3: TGTGCCATCAAACGGAATGAGGTTACGAACACCGGGGAGCTGTTTTTT. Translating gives CAIKRNEVTNTGELFF.

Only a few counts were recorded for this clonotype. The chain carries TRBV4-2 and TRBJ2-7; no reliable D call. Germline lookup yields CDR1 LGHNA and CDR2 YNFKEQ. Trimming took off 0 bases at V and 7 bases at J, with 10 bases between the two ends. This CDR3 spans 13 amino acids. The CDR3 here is CASSQETIGEQYF. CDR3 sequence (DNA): TGTGCCAGCAGCCAAGAGACCATCGGTGAGCAGTACTTC.

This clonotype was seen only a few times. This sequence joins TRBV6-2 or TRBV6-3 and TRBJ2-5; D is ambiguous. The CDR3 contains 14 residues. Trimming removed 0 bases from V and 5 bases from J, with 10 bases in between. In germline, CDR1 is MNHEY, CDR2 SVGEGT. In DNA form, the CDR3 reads TGTGCCAGCAGTTACTCGCAAATGGGGGAGACCCAGTACTTC. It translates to CASSYSQMGETQYF.

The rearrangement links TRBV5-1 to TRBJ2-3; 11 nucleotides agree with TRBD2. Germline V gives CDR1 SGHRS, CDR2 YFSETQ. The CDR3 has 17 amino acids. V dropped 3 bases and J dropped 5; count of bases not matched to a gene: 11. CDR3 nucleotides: TGCGCCAGCAGCTCCTTGGTAGCGGGGGGGCCTGTAGATACGCAGTATTTT. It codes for CASSSLVAGGPVDTQYF.

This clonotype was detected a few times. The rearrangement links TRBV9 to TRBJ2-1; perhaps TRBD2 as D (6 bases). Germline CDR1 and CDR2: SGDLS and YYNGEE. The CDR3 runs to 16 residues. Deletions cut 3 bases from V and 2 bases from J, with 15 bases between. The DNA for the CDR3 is TGTGCCAGCAGCGAGGGGCGGACTACGACCTACAATGAGCAGTTCTTC. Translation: CASSEGRTTTYNEQFF.